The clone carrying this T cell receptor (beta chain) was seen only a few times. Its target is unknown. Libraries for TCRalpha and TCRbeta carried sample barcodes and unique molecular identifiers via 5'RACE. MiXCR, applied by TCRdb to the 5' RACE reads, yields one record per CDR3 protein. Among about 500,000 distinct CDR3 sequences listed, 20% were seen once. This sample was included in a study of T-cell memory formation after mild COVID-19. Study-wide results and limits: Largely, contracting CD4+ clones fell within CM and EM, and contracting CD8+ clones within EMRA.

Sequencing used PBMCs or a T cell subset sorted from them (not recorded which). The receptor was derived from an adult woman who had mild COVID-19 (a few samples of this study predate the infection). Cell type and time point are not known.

CDR3 in amino acids: CASSDRPGLAAHNEQFF. DNA for the CDR3: TGTGCCAGCAGTGATAGGCCGGGACTAGCGGCTCACAATGAGCAGTTCTTC. V usage is TRBV6-1 and J usage is TRBJ2-1, with 11 nucleotides matching TRBD2. Germline CDR1 and CDR2: MNHNS and SASEGT. Trimming at V came to 3 bases and at J to 5 bases, leaving 9 bases not matched to a gene. The CDR3 loop spans 17 amino acids.